This T cell receptor beta chain was identified during a study of CXCR3-negative and CXCR3-positive naive CD8 T cells (dated by TCRdb to between 2017 and 2020). About the investigation overall: In total, some 130 million TRB reads were obtained, or roughly 1.5 +/- 0.3 million reads per library. For the TRBV-TRBJ cluster analysis, the naive subsets came from 5 donors, while the memory cells came from 3 donors. Diversity and physicochemical repertoire analyses covered approximately 10 donors pooled from two independent experiments.

For every CD8+ T cell subset, approximately 300,000 cells were flow-sorted straight into RLT lysis buffer, and each subset was sorted in triplicate. Naive CD8+ T cells were defined stringently as CD45RO-CCR7+CD27+CD95- to exclude memory contaminants. Standard density gradient centrifugation was used to isolate peripheral blood mononuclear cells from buffy coats. A FACSAria III was used to flow-sort naive CD8+ T cells into CXCR3-negative and CXCR3-positive populations. An RNeasy Mini Kit was used to extract total RNA from the sorted cells. From the cysteine through the phenylalanine, the CDR3 covers 13 amino acids. DNA for this receptor is not on file. CDR1 is given as SGHVS and CDR2 as FQNEAQ, both from the germline V gene. As regards this clonotype: Its antigen remains unidentified.

Results and caveats for the whole study, not just this receptor: Comparably high repertoire diversity was found in both naive subsets, whereas much lower repertoire diversity was found in memory CD8+ T cells. Naive CXCR3-negative and CXCR3-positive cells from the same donor showed similar TRBV-TRBJ usage, whereas memory cells showed distinct patterns. Freshly isolated PBMCs were used for most assays because CXCR3 expression partially decreased after cryopreservation. TRB CDR3s from CXCR3-positive naive cells showed higher hydrophobicity (lower Kidera factor 4), lower energy, and higher strength and volume indices than CXCR3-negative naive cells. Because surface CD5, which has been linked to self-reactivity in mice, was comparable between naive subsets, TCR interaction strength was also inferred from TRB CDR3 physicochemical properties.

Instrument used: NextSeq 550. The Human TCR Profiling Kit (MiLaboratory) was used to make UMI-labeled 5' RACE TRB cDNA libraries. cDNA synthesis used the entire amount of extracted RNA, and PCR amplification then used the entire amount of cDNA produced. Libraries were prepared in parallel with an identical number of PCR cycles. The study's own analysis went as follows. About 52,000 +/- 9,100 unique UMI-labeled TRB cDNA molecules per library were extracted with MIGEC and MiXCR, with at least two reads per UMI required. Each library averaged around 42,000 +/- 9,900 functional in-frame TRB CDR3 nucleotide clonotypes without stop codons. Diversity metrics, including normalized Shannon-Wiener and Chao1, were computed in VDJtools after downsampling to 5000 UMI-labeled TRB molecules per sample. For the central five CDR3 residues, VDJtools calculated physicochemical properties weighted by clonotype size, namely interaction energy, strength, volume and Kidera factor 4. The reads, reprocessed by TCRdb, yield one row per CDR3 protein sequence and no DNA. The V and J calls come from TCRdb's annotation, not from the publication. This sample's records show roughly 140,000 distinct CDR3 sequences. 0.25% to 0.3% of the sample comes from the top ten.

Sequencing was done on a sample of naive CXCR3+ CD8+ T cells from blood. The intended sense of this specimen's cell subset or site label: CD45RO-CCR7+CD27+CD95- naive CD8+ T cells expressing CXCR3 (TNR3+). This chain joins TRBV7-8 to TRBJ2-5; as DNA is missing, the TRBD1 call by TCRdb cannot be tested. The clonotype comes from a human donor in good health. Some clones in this sample may be carry-over from other donors' samples. The CDR3 protein is CASTLVREETQYF.